A single sample gave rise to the 4 T cell receptor beta chains below, sequenced in a study of blood T cells in healthy people across ages. Alongside a J-beta primer mix, a sample-barcoded 5' primer served in a second PCR lasting about 7 to 12 cycles. MiXCR, applied by TCRdb to the 5' RACE reads, yields one record per CDR3 protein. The data contain 1 million or so distinct CDR3 sequences, 40% to 55% of them seen just once; the ten biggest clones take up approximately 20%. The sequencing sample was made of blood. All receptors derive from an older woman in good health.

Remarks on this clonotype: At one end the junction does not follow the germline gene, possibly because of a read error. This chain uses TRBV2 with TRBJ2-7; 7 nucleotides align to TRBD2. CDR3 length: 15 residues. CDR1 and CDR2 from the germline V gene are SNHLY and FYNNEI. CDR3 loop: CASTEAGGSSYEQYF. CDR3 coding DNA: TGTGCCAGCACTGAAGCTGGCGGGAGCTCCTACGAGCAGTACTTC. Full variable domain (outside the CDR3, taken from reference TRBV2 and TRBJ2-7): EPEVTQTPSHQVTQMGQEVILRCVPISNHLYFYWYRQILGQKVEFLVSFYNNEISEKSEIFDDQFSVERPDGSNFTLKIRSTKLEDSAMYFCASTEAGGSSYEQYFGPGTRLTVT.

This chain uses TRBV20-1 with TRBJ2-7; a possible D gene is TRBD1 (6 bases). Germline V CDR1 and CDR2: DFQATT, SNEGSKA (reference sequence). V was shortened by 5 bases and J by 5 bases, with 16 bases between the two germline ends. The CDR3 covers 13 residues. CDR3 region: CSAPPAGDHEQYF. CDR3 coding DNA: TGCAGTGCTCCCCCCGCAGGGGACCACGAGCAGTACTTC.

The chain links TRBV29-1 to TRBJ2-4; TRBD1 agrees at 12 bases. The length of the CDR3 is 16 residues. The J segment lost 13 bases and the V segment lost 1 base, leaving 14 bases of the junction unmatched. From germline, CDR1 is SQVTM and CDR2 ANQGSEA. The chain's CDR3 is CSVEAWGQGAADEQYF. CDR3 nucleotide sequence: TGCAGCGTTGAAGCATGGGGACAGGGGGCCGCGGATGAGCAGTACTTC.

This clonotype was observed a few times. The chain has TRBV5-1 and TRBJ2-4; D gene ambiguous. TRBJ2-7 explains the end of the DNA better; the J call may be wrong. This CDR3 region has 13 residues. The germline CDR1 and CDR2 sequences are SGHRS and YFSETQ. The CDR3 is CASSTIAYDEQYF. In DNA form, the CDR3 reads TGCGCCAGCAGCACGATTGCCTACGACGAGCAGTACTTC.